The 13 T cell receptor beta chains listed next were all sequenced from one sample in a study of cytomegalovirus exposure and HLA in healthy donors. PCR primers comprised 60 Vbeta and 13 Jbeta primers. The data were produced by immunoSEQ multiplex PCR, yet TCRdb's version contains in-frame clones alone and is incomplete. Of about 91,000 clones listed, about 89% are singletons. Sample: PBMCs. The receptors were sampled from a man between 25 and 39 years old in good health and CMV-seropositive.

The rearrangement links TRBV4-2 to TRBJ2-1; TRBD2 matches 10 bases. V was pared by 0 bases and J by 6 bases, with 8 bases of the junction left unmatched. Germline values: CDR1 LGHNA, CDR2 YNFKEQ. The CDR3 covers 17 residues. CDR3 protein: CASSQDPSGRAFNEQFF. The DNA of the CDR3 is TGTGCCAGCAGCCAAGATCCAAGCGGGAGGGCTTTCAATGAGCAGTTCTTC.

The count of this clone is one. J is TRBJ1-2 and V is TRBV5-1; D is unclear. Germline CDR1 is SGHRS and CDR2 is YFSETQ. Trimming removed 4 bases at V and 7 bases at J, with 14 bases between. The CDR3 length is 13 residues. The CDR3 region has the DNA TGCGCCAGCAGCCCCTCTGACGGGAGTGGCTACACCTTC. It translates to CASSPSDGSGYTF.

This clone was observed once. CDR3 sequence: CAIREGLAVSEQYF. In DNA form, the CDR3 reads TGTGCCATCAGGGAGGGACTAGCGGTTTCCGAGCAGTACTTC. The chain recombines TRBV10-3 with TRBJ2-7; 11 bases are a match to TRBD2. The CDR3 totals 14 residues. J gave up 6 bases and V 6 bases, and 7 bases lay outside the gene matches. Germline-derived CDR1 and CDR2 are ENHRY and SYGVKD.

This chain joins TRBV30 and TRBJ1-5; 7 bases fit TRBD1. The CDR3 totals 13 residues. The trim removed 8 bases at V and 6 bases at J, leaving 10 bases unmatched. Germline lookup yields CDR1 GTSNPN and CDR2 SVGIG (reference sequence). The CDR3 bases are TGTGCCCTGGGAAGACAGGGCGGTCAGCCCCAGCATTTT. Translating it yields CALGRQGGQPQHF.

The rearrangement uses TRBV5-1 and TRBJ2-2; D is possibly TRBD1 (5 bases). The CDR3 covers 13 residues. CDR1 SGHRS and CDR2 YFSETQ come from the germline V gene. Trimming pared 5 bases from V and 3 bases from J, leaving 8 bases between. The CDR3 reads CASSDSYTGELFF. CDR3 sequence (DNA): TGCGCCAGCAGTGACAGCTACACCGGGGAGCTGTTTTTT.

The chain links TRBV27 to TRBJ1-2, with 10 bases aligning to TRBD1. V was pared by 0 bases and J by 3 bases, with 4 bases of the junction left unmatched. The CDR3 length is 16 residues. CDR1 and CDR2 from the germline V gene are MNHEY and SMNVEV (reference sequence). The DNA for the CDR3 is TGTGCCAGCAGTTTATCGGGACAGGGGCTAGACTATGGCTACACCTTC. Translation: CASSLSGQGLDYGYTF.

CDR3 amino acids: CAGKTTLNTEAFF. CDR3 DNA sequence: TGTGCCGGCAAAACGACTCTGAACACTGAAGCTTTCTTT. V and J are TRBV2 and TRBJ1-1; D not certain. This CDR3 comprises 13 residues. The ends were cut back, 11 bases at V and 0 bases at J, with 13 bases in the middle. Germline-derived CDR1 and CDR2 are SNHLY and FYNNEI.

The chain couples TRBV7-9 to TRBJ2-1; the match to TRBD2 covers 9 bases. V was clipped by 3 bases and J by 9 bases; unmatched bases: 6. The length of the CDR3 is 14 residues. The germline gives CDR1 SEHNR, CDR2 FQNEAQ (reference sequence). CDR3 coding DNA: TGTGCCAGCAGCTTGGGCGGTAGCGGGGGTGAGCAGTTCTTC. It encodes CASSLGGSGGEQFF.

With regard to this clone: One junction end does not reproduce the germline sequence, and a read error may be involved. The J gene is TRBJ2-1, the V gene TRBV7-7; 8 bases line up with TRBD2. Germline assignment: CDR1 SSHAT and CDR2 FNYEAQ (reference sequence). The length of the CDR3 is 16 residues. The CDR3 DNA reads TGTGCTAGCAGCCCCCTAGCGGGTCTTGCCTACAATGAGCAGTTCTTC. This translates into CASSPLAGLAYNEQFF.

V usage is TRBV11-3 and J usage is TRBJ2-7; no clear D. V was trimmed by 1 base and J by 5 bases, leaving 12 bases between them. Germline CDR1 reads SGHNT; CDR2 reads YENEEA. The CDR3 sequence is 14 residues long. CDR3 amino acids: CASSLGIAEDEQYF. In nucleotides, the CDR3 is TGTGCCAGCAGCTTAGGTATAGCCGAAGACGAGCAGTACTTC.

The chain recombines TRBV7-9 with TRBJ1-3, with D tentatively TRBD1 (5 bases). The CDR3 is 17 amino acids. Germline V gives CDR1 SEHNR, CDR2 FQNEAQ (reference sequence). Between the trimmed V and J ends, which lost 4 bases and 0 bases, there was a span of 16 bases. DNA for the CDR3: TGTGCCAGCAGCTACTTCTCGGACACCCCCTCTGGAAACACCATATATTTT. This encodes CASSYFSDTPSGNTIYF. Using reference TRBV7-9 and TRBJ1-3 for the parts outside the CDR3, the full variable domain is DTGVSQNPRHKITKRGQNVTFRCDPISEHNRLYWYRQTLGQGPEFLTYFQNEAQLEKSRLLSDRFSAERPKGSFSTLEIQRTEQGDSAMYLCASSYFSDTPSGNTIYFGEGSWLTVV.

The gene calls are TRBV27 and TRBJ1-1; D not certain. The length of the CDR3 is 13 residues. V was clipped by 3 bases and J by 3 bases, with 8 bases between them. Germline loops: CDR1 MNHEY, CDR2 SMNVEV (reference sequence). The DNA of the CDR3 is TGTGCCAGCAGTTTTCGAGAGGACACTGAAGCTTTCTTT. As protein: CASSFREDTEAFF.

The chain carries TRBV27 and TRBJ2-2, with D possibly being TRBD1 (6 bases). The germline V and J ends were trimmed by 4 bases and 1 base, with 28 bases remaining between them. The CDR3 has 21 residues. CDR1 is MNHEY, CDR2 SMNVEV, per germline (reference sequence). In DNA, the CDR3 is TGTGCCAGCAGTTCACAGGGACGTGGGTGGAACGGGATAGGGAACACCGGGGAGCTGTTTTTT. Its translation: CASSSQGRGWNGIGNTGELFF.